This T cell receptor beta chain came from a study of read filtering for tumor transcriptome and immune sequencing. The library was built from roughly 400 ng RNA with molecular barcoded adaptors for alpha/delta and beta/gamma chains. TCRdb passed the reads through MiXCR, listing each CDR3 protein once. The sample records 40,000 or so distinct CDR3 sequences, roughly 12% being singletons. V dropped 6 bases and J dropped 5 bases, with 25 bases sitting between them. The germline V gene has CDR1 MDHEN and CDR2 SYDVKM. This CDR3 is 17 amino acids long. Many counts were recorded for this clonotype. This chain connects TRBV28 to TRBJ2-5; no definite D call. Sequenced sample: a population of CD138-negative cells sorted from bone marrow. This receptor was obtained from a donor at least 40 years old with multiple myeloma. CDR3 sequence reads: CASRPSSSASLRETQYF. In DNA form, the CDR3 reads TGTGCCAGCAGACCGAGTAGCTCCGCCAGCTTGAGGGAGACCCAGTACTTC.